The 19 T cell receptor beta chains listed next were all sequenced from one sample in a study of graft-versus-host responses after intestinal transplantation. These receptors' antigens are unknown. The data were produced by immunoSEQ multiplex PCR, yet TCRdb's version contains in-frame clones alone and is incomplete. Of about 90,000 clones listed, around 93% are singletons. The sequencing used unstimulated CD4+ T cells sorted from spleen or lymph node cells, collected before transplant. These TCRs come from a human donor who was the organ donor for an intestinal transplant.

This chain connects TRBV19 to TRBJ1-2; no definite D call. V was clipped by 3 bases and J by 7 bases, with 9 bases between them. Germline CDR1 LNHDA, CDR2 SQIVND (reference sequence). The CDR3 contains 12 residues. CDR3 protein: CASSIGGFGYTF. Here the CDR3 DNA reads TGTGCCAGTAGTATTGGAGGGTTTGGCTACACCTTC. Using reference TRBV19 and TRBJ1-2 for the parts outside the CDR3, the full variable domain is DGGITQSPKYLFRKEGQNVTLSCEQNLNHDAMYWYRQDPGQGLRLIYYSQIVNDFQKGDIAEGYSVSREKKESFPLTVTSAQKNPTAFYLCASSIGGFGYTFGSGTRLTVV.

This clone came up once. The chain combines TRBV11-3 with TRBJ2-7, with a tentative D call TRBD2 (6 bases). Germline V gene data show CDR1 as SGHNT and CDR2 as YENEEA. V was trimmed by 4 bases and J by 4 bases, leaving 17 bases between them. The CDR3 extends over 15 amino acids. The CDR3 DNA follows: TGTGCCAGCAGCTCTAGCCGGGAGAATCTTTACGAGCAGTACTTC. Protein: CASSSSRENLYEQYF.

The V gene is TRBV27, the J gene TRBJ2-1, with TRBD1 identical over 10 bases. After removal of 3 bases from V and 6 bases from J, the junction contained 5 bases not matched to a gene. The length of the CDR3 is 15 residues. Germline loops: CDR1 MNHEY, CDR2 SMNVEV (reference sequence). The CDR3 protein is CASSFGDRGINEQFF. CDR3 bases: TGTGCCAGCAGTTTTGGGGACAGGGGAATCAATGAGCAGTTCTTC.

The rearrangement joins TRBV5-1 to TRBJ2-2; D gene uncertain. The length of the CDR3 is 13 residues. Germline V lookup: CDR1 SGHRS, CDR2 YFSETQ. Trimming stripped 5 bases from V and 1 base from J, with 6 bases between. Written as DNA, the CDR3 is TGCGCCAGCAGAACTTTGAACACCGGGGAGCTGTTTTTT. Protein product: CASRTLNTGELFF.

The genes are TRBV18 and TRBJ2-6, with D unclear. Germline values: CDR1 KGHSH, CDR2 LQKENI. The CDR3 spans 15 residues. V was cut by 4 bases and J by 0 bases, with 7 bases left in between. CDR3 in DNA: TGTGCCAGCTCACAGACACCCTCTGGGGCCAACGTCCTGACTTTC. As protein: CASSQTPSGANVLTF.

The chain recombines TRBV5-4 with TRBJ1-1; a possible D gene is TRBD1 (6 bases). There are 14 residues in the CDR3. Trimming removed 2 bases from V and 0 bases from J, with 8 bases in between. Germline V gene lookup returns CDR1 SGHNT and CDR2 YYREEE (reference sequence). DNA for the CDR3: TGTGCCAGCAGCTTACAGGGAATGAACACTGAAGCTTTCTTT. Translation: CASSLQGMNTEAFF. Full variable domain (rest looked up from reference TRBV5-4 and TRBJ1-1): ETGVTQSPTHLIKTRGQQVTLRCSSQSGHNTVSWYQQALGQGPQFIFQYYREEENGRGNFPPRFSGLQFPNYSSELNVNALELDDSALYLCASSLQGMNTEAFFGQGTRLTVV.

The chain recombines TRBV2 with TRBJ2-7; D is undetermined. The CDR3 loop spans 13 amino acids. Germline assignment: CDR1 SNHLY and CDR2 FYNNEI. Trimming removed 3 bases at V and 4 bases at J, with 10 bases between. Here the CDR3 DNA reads TGTGCCAGCAGTGAGCGGCTGATATACGAGCAGTACTTC. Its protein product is CASSERLIYEQYF.

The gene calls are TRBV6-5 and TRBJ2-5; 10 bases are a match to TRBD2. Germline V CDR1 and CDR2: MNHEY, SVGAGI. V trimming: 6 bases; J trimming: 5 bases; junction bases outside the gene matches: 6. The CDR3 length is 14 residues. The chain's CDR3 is CASRERGGLETQYF. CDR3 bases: TGTGCCAGCAGGGAGCGGGGGGGCTTGGAGACCCAGTACTTC.

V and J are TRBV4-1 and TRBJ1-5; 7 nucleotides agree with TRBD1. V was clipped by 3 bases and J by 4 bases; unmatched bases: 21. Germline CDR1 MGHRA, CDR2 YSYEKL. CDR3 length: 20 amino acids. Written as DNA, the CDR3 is TGCGCCAGCAGCCAGGGATACAGGGGTCGGGTCAGAGAACAAAATCAGCCCCAGCATTTT. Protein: CASSQGYRGRVREQNQPQHF.

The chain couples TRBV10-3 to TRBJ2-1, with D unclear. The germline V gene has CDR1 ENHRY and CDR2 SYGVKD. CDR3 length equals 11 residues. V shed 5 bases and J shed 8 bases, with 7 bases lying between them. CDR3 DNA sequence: TGTGCCATCAGTTTATTAGATGAGCAGTTCTTC. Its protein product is CAISLLDEQFF.

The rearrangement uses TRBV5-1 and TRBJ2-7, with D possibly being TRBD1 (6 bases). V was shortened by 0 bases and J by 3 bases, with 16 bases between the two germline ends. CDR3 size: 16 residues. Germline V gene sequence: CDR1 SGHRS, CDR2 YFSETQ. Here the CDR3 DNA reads TGCGCCAGCAGCTTGGCCGGGACACGGAAAAACTACGAGCAGTACTTC. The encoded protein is CASSLAGTRKNYEQYF.

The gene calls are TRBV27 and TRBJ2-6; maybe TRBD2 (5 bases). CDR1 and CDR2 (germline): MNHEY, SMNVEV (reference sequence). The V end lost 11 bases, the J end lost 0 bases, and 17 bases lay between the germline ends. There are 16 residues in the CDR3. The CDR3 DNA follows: TGTGCCGGACTCCCGCAGAGGCACTCTGGGGCCAACGTCCTGACTTTC. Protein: CAGLPQRHSGANVLTF.

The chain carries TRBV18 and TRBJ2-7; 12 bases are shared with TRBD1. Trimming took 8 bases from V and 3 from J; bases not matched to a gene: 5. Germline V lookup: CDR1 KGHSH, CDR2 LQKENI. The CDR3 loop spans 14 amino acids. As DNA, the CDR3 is TGTGCCAGCGCCCGGGACAGGGGGCACTACGAGCAGTACTTC. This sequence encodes CASARDRGHYEQYF.

CDR3 sequence (DNA): TGCGCCAGCAGCTTTGGGGGGGCGCGTAATGAAAAACTGTTTTTT. Translating gives CASSFGGARNEKLFF. V gene TRBV5-1 combines with J gene TRBJ1-4; D may be TRBD1 (6 bases). V was cut by 2 bases and J by 4 bases, with 12 bases left in between. The CDR3 contains 15 residues. Germline V gives CDR1 SGHRS, CDR2 YFSETQ.

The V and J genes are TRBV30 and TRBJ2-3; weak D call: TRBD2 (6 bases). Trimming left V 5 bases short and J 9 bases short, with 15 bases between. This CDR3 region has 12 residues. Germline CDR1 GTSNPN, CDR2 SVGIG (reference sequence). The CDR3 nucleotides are TGTGCCTGGGGACTACCGAGCAACACGCAGTATTTT. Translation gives CAWGLPSNTQYF.

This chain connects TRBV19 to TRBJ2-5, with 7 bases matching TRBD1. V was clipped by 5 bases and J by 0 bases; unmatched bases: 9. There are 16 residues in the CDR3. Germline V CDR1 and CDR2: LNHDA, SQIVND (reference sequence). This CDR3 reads CASSLGTASYQETQYF. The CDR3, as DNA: TGTGCCAGTAGTCTCGGGACAGCCTCCTACCAAGAGACCCAGTACTTC.

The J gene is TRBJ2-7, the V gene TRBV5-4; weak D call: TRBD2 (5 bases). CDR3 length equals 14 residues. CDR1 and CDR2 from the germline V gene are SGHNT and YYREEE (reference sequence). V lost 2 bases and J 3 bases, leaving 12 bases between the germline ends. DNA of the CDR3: TGTGCCAGCAGCTTAAAACTAGATGGCTACGAGCAGTACTTC. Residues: CASSLKLDGYEQYF.

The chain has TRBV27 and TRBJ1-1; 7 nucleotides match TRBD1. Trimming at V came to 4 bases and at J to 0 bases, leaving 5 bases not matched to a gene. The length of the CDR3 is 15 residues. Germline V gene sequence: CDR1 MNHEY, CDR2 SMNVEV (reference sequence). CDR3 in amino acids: CASSWQGGLNTEAFF. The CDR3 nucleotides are TGTGCCAGCAGTTGGCAGGGGGGATTGAACACTGAAGCTTTCTTT.

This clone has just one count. The CDR3 nucleotides are TGCGCCAGCAGTGAGTGGAGTAACAGGGGATCTGGGCAGTTCTTC. As protein: CASSEWSNRGSGQFF. The chain combines TRBV10-2 with TRBJ2-1, with TRBD1 matching 7 bases. Germline CDR1 and CDR2: WSHSY and SAAADI. This CDR3 comprises 15 residues. V lost 1 base, J lost 12 bases, and 12 bases stayed unmatched.